This record concerns one T cell receptor beta chain sequence. The Seattle patients joined while their infection was active and were tracked longitudinally afterward. The sample originates from a study of blood T cell repertoires in COVID-19. Study in general: T cells, B-cell-depleted T cells, or PBMCs provided the cDNA or gDNA that served as material.

Method: immunoSEQ multiplex PCR; TCRdb's copy keeps in-frame clones and lacks some. Counted here are about 130,000 clones, 70% to 80% occurring once; the ten biggest clones make up less than 5%. This receptor was identified in a woman in her seventies with COVID-19, enrolled during active disease. The specimen sequenced was peripheral blood.

The CDR3 sequence: CASSLALSRANEQFF. The CDR3 nucleotides are TGTGCCAGCAGCTTGGCCTTGTCCAGGGCGAATGAGCAGTTCTTC. The V gene is TRBV5-6, the J gene TRBJ2-1; D is perhaps TRBD1 (5 bases). Germline V gene sequence: CDR1 SGHDT, CDR2 YYEEEE. Trimming removed 0 bases from V and 7 bases from J, with 14 bases in between. This CDR3 is built from 15 residues.